These T cell receptor beta chains were read from a single sample in a study of vaccination and CD4 T cells after COVID-19. Their specific antigens are unknown. TCRdb analysed the PCR reads with MiXCR anew, one entry per CDR3 protein. This sample carries around 14,000 distinct CDR3 sequences, around 53% of them seen once, and the ten largest clones take over 6.5%. The sequenced material came from CD4+ T cells from blood, cultured in vitro. These receptor sequences come from a human donor who had recovered from COVID-19. Each CDR3 is given with its conserved first and last residue. A D gene is named only where the DNA matches it firmly. A clone size is listed for some rows: how often the clone was seen (once, few, many), or a class if it is expanded.

13 | - | TRBJ1-6 | - | TRBV28 | CASSLPTVPALHF | TGTGCCAGCAGTTTACCGACGGTTCCTGCCCTCCACTTT
14 | few | TRBJ1-3 | - | TRBV20-1 | CSAREQGSGNTIYF | TGCAGTGCTAGAGAACAGGGATCTGGAAACACCATATATTTT
11 | - | TRBJ2-7 | - | TRBV20-1 | CSARDRHEQYF | TGCAGTGCTAGAGATCGACACGAGCAGTACTTC
14 | few | TRBJ1-5 | - | TRBV6-1 | CASSVVRSNQPQHF | TGTGCCAGCAGTGTGGTTAGAAGCAATCAGCCCCAGCATTTT
13 | - | TRBJ2-3 | - | TRBV6-1 | CASSDGYTDTQYF | TGTGCCAGCAGTGATGGATACACAGATACGCAGTATTTT
16 | few | TRBJ2-2 | TRBD2 | TRBV9 | CASSLGLAGGTGELFF | TGTGCCAGCAGCTTAGGACTAGCGGGAGGGACCGGGGAGCTGTTTTTT
12 | - | TRBJ2-7 | - | TRBV20-1 | CSAREDGYEQYF | TGCAGTGCTAGAGAGGACGGCTACGAGCAGTACTTC
14 | once | TRBJ2-5 | - | TRBV15 | CATSRGPPPETQYF | TGTGCCACCAGCAGGGGACCGCCCCCAGAGACCCAGTACTTC
17 | few | TRBJ1-1 | - | TRBV21-1 | CASSRPGHFNMNTEAFF | TGTGCCAGCAGCAGGCCGGGACACTTTAACATGAACACTGAAGCTTTCTTT
15 | few | TRBJ2-1 | - | TRBV12-3/TRBV12-4 | CASSPWTGSYNEQFF | TGTGCCAGCAGTCCCTGGACTGGATCCTACAATGAGCAGTTCTTC
14 | - | TRBJ2-7 | - | TRBV7-2 | CASSPTWTSYEQYF | TGTGCCAGCAGCCCAACATGGACGTCCTACGAGCAGTACTTC
12 | - | TRBJ1-5 | - | TRBV12-3/TRBV12-4 | CASTRGDQPQHF | TGTGCCAGCACTCGGGGCGATCAGCCCCAGCATTTT
19 | few | TRBJ2-5 | TRBD2 | TRBV5-4 | CASSIGLAGVRPQVGTQYF | TGTGCCAGCAGCATCGGACTAGCGGGAGTGAGACCTCAGGTTGGGACCCAGTACTTC
13 | - | TRBJ1-6 | - | TRBV7-2 | CASSLLPYSPLHF | TGTGCCAGCAGCTTACTCCCTTATTCACCCCTCCACTTT
14 | - | TRBJ1-1 | - | TRBV7-9 | CASSLEEVNTEAFF | TGTGCCAGCAGCTTAGAGGAGGTGAACACTGAAGCTTTCTTT
18 | few | TRBJ2-1 | TRBD2 | TRBV7-3 | CASSSRVTGTSRENEQFF | TGTGCCAGCAGCTCTAGGGTAACTGGGACTAGCAGGGAGAATGAGCAGTTCTTC
15 | - | TRBJ2-7 | TRBD2 | TRBV20-1 | CSASSAGTRFYEQYF | TGCAGTGCTAGTTCCGCCGGGACTAGATTCTACGAGCAGTACTTC
15 | - | TRBJ1-4 | - | TRBV5-1 | CASSLVAGEGEKLFF | TGCGCCAGCAGCTTGGTGGCAGGGGAAGGCGAAAAACTGTTTTTT
12 | - | TRBJ1-2 | - | TRBV28 | CASRLSNYGYTF | TGTGCCAGCCGCCTATCTAACTATGGCTACACCTTC
15 | few | TRBJ2-5 | - | TRBV5-8 | CASSSPGAAGETQYF | TGTGCCAGCAGCTCCCCGGGGGCTGCGGGAGAGACCCAGTACTTC
15 | few | TRBJ2-5 | TRBD1 | TRBV24-1 | CATSDPSRDSETQYF | TGTGCCACCAGTGATCCGTCCCGGGACAGTGAGACCCAGTACTTC
12 | - | TRBJ2-7 | - | TRBV28 | CASSFVPYEQYF | TGTGCCAGCAGTTTCGTCCCCTACGAGCAGTACTTC